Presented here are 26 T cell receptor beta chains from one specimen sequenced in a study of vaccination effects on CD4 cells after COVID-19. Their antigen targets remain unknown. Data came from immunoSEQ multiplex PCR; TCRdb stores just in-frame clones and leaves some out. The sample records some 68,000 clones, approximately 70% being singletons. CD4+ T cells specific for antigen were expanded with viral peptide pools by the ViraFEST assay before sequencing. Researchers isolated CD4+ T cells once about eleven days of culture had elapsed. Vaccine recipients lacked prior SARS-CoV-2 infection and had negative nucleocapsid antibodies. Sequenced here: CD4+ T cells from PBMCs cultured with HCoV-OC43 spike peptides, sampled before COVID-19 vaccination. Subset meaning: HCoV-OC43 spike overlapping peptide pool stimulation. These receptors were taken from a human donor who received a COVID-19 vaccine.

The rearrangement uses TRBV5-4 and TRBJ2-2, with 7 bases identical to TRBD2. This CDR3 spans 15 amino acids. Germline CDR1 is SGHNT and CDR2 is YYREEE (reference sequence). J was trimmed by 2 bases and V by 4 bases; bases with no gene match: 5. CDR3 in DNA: TGTGCCAGCAGCCAACCGGGACTAAACACCGGGGAGCTGTTTTTT. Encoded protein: CASSQPGLNTGELFF.

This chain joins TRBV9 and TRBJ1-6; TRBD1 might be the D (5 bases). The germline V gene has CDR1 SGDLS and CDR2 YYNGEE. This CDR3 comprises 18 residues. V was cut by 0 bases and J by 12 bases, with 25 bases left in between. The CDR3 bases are TGTGCCAGCAGCGTAGGTGGGTGGGAACACGGGACCTCAGGACCCCTCCACTTT. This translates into CASSVGGWEHGTSGPLHF.

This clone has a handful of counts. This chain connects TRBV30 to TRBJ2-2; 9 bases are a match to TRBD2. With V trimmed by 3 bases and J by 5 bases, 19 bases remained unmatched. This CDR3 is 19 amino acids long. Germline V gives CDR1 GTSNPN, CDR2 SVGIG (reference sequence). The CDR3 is CAWRPVLSGSGGRTGELFF. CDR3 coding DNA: TGTGCCTGGAGACCCGTTTTAAGTGGTAGCGGGGGTCGAACCGGGGAGCTGTTTTTT.

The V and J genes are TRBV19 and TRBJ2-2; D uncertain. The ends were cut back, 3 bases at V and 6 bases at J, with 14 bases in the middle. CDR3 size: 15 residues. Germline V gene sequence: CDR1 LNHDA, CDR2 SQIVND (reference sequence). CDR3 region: CASSIGRFGSGELFF. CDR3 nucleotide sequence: TGTGCCAGTAGTATCGGGCGGTTCGGATCCGGGGAGCTGTTTTTT.

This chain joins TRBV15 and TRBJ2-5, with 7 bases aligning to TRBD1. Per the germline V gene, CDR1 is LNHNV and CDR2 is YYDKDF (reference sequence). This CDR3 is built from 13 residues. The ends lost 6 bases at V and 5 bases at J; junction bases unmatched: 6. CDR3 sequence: CATRRDSLETQYF. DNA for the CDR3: TGTGCCACCAGGAGGGACAGTCTGGAGACCCAGTACTTC.

The CDR3 spells CASNRGQGTTDTQYF. Here the CDR3 DNA reads TGTGCCAGCAATCGGGGACAGGGAACCACAGATACGCAGTATTTT. The chain has TRBV2 and TRBJ2-3, with 9 bases identical to TRBD1. J was trimmed by 2 bases and V by 7 bases; bases with no gene match: 7. The germline V gene has CDR1 SNHLY and CDR2 FYNNEI. This CDR3 is built from 15 residues.

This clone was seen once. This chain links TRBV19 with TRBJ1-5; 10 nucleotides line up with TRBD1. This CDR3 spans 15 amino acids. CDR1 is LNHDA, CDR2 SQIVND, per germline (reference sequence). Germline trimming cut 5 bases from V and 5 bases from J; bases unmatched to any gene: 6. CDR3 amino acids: CASSLSGQGYQPQHF. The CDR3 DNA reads TGTGCCAGTAGTCTATCGGGACAGGGGTATCAGCCCCAGCATTTT.

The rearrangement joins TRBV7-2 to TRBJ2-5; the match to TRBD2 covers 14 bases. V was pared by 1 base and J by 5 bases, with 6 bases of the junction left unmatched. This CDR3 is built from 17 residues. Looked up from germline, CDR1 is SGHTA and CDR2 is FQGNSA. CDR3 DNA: TGTGCCAGCAGCTTAGGACTAGCGGGGGGGCCTCGGGAGACCCAGTACTTC. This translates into CASSLGLAGGPRETQYF.

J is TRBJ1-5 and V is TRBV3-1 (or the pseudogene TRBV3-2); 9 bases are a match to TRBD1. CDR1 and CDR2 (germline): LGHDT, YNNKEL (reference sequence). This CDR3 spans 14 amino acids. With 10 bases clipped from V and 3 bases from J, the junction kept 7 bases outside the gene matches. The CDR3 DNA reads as TGTGCCACCGGACAGGGGAGACACAATCAGCCCCAGCATTTT. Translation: CATGQGRHNQPQHF.

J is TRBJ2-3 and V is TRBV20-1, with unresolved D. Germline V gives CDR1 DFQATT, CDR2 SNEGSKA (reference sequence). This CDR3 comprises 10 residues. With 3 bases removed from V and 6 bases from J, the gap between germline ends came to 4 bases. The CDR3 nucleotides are TGCAGTGCTAGTGGGGATACGCAGTATTTT. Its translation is CSASGDTQYF.

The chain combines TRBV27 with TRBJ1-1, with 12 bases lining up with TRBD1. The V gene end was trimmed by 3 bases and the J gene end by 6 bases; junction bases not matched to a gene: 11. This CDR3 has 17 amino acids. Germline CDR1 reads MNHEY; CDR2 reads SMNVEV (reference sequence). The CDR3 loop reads CASSFYAKGQGAPEAFF. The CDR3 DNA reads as TGTGCCAGCAGTTTCTATGCCAAGGGACAGGGGGCCCCTGAAGCTTTCTTT.

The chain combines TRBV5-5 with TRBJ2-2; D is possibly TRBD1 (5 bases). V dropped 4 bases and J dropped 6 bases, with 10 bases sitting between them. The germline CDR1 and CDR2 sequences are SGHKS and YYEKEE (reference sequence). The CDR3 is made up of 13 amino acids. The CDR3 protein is CASSGRVPGELFF. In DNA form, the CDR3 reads TGTGCCAGCAGCGGCAGGGTCCCCGGGGAGCTGTTTTTT.

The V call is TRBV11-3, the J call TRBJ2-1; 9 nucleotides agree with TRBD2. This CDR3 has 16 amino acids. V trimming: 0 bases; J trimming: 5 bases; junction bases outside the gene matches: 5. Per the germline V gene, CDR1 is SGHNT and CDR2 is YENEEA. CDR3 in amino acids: CASSLDTSGGNNEQFF. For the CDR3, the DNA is TGTGCCAGCAGCTTAGATACCAGCGGGGGGAACAATGAGCAGTTCTTC.

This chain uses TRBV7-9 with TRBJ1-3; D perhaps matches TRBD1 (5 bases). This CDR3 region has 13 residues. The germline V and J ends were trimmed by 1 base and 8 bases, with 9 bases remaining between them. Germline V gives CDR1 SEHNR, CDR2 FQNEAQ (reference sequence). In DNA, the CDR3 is TGTGCCAGCAGCTTAGAATGGGACGACACCATATATTTT. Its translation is CASSLEWDDTIYF.

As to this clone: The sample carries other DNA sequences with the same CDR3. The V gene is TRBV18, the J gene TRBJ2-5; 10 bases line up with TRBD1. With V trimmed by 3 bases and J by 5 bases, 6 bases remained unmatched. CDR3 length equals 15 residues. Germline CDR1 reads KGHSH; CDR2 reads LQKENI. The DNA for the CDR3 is TGTGCCAGCTCACCCGGACAGGGGGGCCAGGAGACCCAGTACTTC. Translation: CASSPGQGGQETQYF.

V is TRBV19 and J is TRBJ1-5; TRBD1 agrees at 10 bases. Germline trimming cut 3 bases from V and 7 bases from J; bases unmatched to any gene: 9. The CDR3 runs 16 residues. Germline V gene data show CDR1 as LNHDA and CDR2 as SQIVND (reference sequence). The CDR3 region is CASSIHRDRGKQPQHF. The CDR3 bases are TGTGCCAGTAGTATCCACCGGGACAGGGGTAAACAGCCCCAGCATTTT. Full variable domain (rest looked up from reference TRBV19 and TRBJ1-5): DGGITQSPKYLFRKEGQNVTLSCEQNLNHDAMYWYRQDPGQGLRLIYYSQIVNDFQKGDIAEGYSVSREKKESFPLTVTSAQKNPTAFYLCASSIHRDRGKQPQHFGDGTRLSIL.

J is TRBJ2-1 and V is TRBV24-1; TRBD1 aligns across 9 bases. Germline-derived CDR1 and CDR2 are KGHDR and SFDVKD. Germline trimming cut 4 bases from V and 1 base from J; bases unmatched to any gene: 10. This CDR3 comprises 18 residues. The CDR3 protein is CATSDTSPGQGSYNEQFF. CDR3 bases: TGTGCCACCAGTGACACCTCCCCGGGACAGGGTTCCTACAATGAGCAGTTCTTC.

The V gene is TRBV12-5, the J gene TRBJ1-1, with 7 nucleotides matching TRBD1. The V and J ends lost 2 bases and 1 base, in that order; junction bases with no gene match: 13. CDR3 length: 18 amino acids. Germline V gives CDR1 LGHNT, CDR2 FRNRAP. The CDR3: CASGLTPDGQAANTEAFF. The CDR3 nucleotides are TGTGCTAGTGGTTTGACCCCGGACGGACAGGCGGCGAACACTGAAGCTTTCTTT.

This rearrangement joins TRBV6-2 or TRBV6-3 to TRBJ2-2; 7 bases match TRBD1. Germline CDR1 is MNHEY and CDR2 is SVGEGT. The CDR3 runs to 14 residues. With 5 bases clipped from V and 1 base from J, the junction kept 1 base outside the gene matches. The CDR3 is CASSRQGNTGELFF. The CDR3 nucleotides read TGTGCCAGCAGTAGACAGGGGAACACCGGGGAGCTGTTTTTT.

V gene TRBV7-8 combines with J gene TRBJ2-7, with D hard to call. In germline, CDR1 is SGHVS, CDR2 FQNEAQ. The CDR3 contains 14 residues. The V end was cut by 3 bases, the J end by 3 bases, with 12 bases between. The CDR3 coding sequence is TGTGCCAGCAGCTTTAGTGGCACCAACTACGAGCAGTACGTC. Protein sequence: CASSFSGTNYEQYV.

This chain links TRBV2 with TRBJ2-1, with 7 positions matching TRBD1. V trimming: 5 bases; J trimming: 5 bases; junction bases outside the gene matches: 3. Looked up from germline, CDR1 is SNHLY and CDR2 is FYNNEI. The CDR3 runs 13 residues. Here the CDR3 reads CASSRDRHNEQFF. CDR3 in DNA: TGTGCCAGCAGTAGGGACAGACACAATGAGCAGTTCTTC.

CDR3 in amino acids: CASSSVPKGANYGYTF. The CDR3 DNA is TGTGCCAGCAGCTCAGTCCCTAAGGGAGCTAACTATGGCTACACCTTC. The V gene is TRBV7-6, the J gene TRBJ1-2; D is unresolved. The CDR3 has 16 residues. V lost 4 bases and J 0 bases, leaving 15 bases between the germline ends. Germline V gives CDR1 SGHVS, CDR2 FNYEAQ.

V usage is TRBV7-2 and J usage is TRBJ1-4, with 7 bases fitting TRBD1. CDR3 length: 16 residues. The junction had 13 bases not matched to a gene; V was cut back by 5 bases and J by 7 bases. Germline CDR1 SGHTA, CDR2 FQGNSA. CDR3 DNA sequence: TGTGCCAGCAGCAGAAGCCGAGGGGGCGGAGGTGAAAAACTGTTTTTT. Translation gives CASSRSRGGGGEKLFF.

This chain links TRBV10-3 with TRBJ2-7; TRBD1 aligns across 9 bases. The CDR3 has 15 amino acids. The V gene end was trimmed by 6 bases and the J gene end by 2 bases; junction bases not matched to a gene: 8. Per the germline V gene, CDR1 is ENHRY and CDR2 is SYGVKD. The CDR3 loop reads CAISPGTGSPYEQYV. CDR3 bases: TGTGCCATCAGCCCCGGGACAGGGTCCCCCTACGAGCAGTACGTC.

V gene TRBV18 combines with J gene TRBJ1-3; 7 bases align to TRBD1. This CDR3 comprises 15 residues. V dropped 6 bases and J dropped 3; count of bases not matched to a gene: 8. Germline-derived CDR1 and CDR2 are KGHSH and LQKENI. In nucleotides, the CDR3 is TGTGCCAGCTCCCCGCCGGGACAGATTGGAAACACCATATATTTT. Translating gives CASSPPGQIGNTIYF.

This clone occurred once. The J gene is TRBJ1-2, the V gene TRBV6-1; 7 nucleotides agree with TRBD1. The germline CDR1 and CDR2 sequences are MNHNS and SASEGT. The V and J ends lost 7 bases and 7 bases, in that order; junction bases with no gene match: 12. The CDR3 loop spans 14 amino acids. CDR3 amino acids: CASNSNRGGGGYTF. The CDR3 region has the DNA TGTGCCAGCAATTCGAACAGGGGAGGAGGTGGCTACACCTTC.